This TCR beta chain was observed in a study of T cell responses to AZD1222 COVID-19 vaccine. Study-wide results and caveats: None of the repertoires were sampled until the peak T cell response had passed.

Only in-frame clones appear in the TCRdb table, and some are missing; sequencing was by immunoSEQ multiplex PCR. The sample has 130,000 to 150,000 clones; roughly 86% are singletons. As concerns this clone: The antigen is not known.

V lost 3 bases, J lost 3 bases, and 12 bases lay in between. Per the germline V gene, CDR1 is SNHLY and CDR2 is FYNNEI. The CDR3 loop spans 15 amino acids. Pooling of second doses given at about 4 or about 12 weeks was done. The receptor comes from an adult who received the AZD1222 COVID-19 vaccine. The chain joins TRBV2 to TRBJ1-5; D call uncertain. Specimen: peripheral blood, collected 28 days after the second AZD1222 dose. CDR3 loop: CASSEGGPSNQPQHF. CDR3 DNA sequence: TGTGCCAGCAGTGAGGGCGGACCGTCCAATCAGCCCCAGCATTTT.